These 23 T cell receptor beta chains originate from one sample sequenced in a study of metastatic and nonmetastatic thyroid tumors. TCRdb re-processed the PCR reads through MiXCR. The sample has some 45,000 clones; about 12% are singletons. All patients reached thyroid surgery having received no treatment beforehand. Sequenced sample: blood. The source is a male donor with papillary thyroid cancer or a benign thyroid nodule (not recorded which). Some clones in this sample may be carry-over from other donors' samples.

This clone was found a few times. A much larger clone lies a single base off, so this may be a read error. The chain is built from TRBV24-1 and TRBJ2-6, with D unresolved. The CDR3 is made up of 17 amino acids. Germline V gene lookup returns CDR1 KGHDR and CDR2 SFDVKD. In DNA, the CDR3 is TGTGCCACCAGTGACCCCAGCTTGGGCTCTGGGTCCAACGTCCTGACTTTC. Encoded protein: CATSDPSLGSGSNVLTF.

The rearrangement uses TRBV9 and TRBJ1-2; perhaps TRBD1 as D (6 bases). Trimming shortened V by 4 bases and J by 4 bases, and 17 bases separated the two germline ends. Germline values: CDR1 SGDLS, CDR2 YYNGEE. There are 15 residues in the CDR3. The DNA of the CDR3 is TGTGCCAGCAGCCCGAGGACAGATCTATTCTATGGCTACACCTTC. Its translation is CASSPRTDLFYGYTF.

This clone was seen at least ten times. This chain connects TRBV4-1 to TRBJ2-7, with D possibly called TRBD1 or TRBD2 (5 bases each). The CDR3 has 14 residues. CDR1 and CDR2 (germline): MGHRA, YSYEKL. V was trimmed by 4 bases and J by 2 bases, leaving 12 bases between them. The CDR3 loop reads CASSPRDGAYEQYF. The CDR3 DNA follows: TGCGCCAGCAGCCCCAGGGACGGGGCCTACGAGCAGTACTTC.

This clone has at least ten counts. V is TRBV28 and J is TRBJ2-3; tentatively, D is TRBD2 (6 bases). The CDR3 length is 14 residues. Germline V gene data show CDR1 as MDHEN and CDR2 as SYDVKM. V gave up 3 bases and J gave up 9 bases, with 16 bases separating them. The CDR3 coding sequence is TGTGCCAGCAGTTTCATTCGGGGGTCCGAGACGCAGTATTTT. This gives the protein CASSFIRGSETQYF.

Of note for this clone: The germline gene is not matched at one end of the junction; a read error may be the cause. The chain has TRBV7-2 and TRBJ1-2, with no clear D. The CDR3 length is 13 residues. Germline V CDR1 and CDR2: SGHTA, FQGNSA. The CDR3 region has the DNA TGTGCCGGCAGCTTAGGCCAAGCCTATGGATACACCTTC. Amino acids: CAGSLGQAYGYTF.

The rearrangement links TRBV9 to TRBJ1-3, with D uncertain. From germline, CDR1 is SGDLS and CDR2 YYNGEE. This CDR3 is 14 amino acids long. The ends were cut back, 1 base at V and 4 bases at J, with 9 bases in the middle. CDR3 coding DNA: TGTGCCAGCAGCGTATGGCAGTCGGGAAACACCATATATTTT. It specifies CASSVWQSGNTIYF. Combining the CDR3 with reference TRBV9 and TRBJ1-3 gives the whole variable domain DSGVTQTPKHLITATGQRVTLRCSPRSGDLSVYWYQQSLDQGLQFLIQYYNGEERAKGNILERFSAQQFPDLHSELNLSSLELGDSALYFCASSVWQSGNTIYFGEGSWLTVV.

This clone was seen more than once but under ten times. This chain joins TRBV6-1 and TRBJ1-5; TRBD1 aligns across 7 bases. The V gene end was trimmed by 7 bases and the J gene end by 3 bases; junction bases not matched to a gene: 3. Germline V gene sequence: CDR1 MNHNS, CDR2 SASEGT. The CDR3 is 13 amino acids. The CDR3 DNA sequence: TGTGCCAGCATGACAGGGACCAATCAGCCCCAGCATTTT. This codes for CASMTGTNQPQHF.

At least ten counts were recorded for this clone. This chain links TRBV7-3 with TRBJ1-1, with TRBD1 matching 7 bases. CDR3 length equals 15 residues. Trimming at V came to 1 base and at J to 1 base, leaving 3 bases not matched to a gene. CDR1 SGHTA and CDR2 FQGTGA come from the germline V gene. CDR3 residues: CASSLNRGGNTEAFF. Written as DNA, the CDR3 is TGTGCCAGCAGCTTAAACAGGGGCGGGAACACTGAAGCTTTCTTT. Looking up the rest from reference TRBV7-3 and TRBJ1-1 gives the full variable domain: GAGVSQTPSNKVTEKGKYVELRCDPISGHTALYWYRQSLGQGPEFLIYFQGTGAADDSGLPNDRFFAVRPEGSVSTLKIQRTERGDSAVYLCASSLNRGGNTEAFFGQGTRLTVV.

Comments on this clone: This may arise from a read error, as a much more abundant clone is one base away. Other DNA sequences in the same sample also yield this CDR3. The chain joins TRBV30 to TRBJ1-5, with D possibly being TRBD1 (6 bases). The length of the CDR3 is 14 residues. Germline CDR1 is GTSNPN and CDR2 is SVGIG (reference sequence). The CDR3 nucleotides read TGTGCCTGGAGTGTACTGGGCAGGGGAGGCCCCCAACATTTT. Its protein is CAWSVLGRGGPQHF.

This clone was observed many times. The V gene is TRBV14, the J gene TRBJ1-2; D unresolved. The CDR3 sequence is 13 residues long. Germline CDR1 reads SGHDN; CDR2 reads FVKESK. Trimming took off 4 bases at V and 2 bases at J, with 8 bases between the two ends. The CDR3 reads CASSLARNYGYTF. The CDR3 region has the DNA TGTGCCAGCAGCCTGGCACGGAACTATGGCTACACCTTC.

This clone came up many times. The chain employs TRBV4-3 and TRBJ2-3, with 7 bases lining up with TRBD2. The CDR3 extends over 16 amino acids. V was pared by 1 base and J by 1 base, with 5 bases of the junction left unmatched. Germline V gene lookup returns CDR1 LGHNA and CDR2 YSLEER. CDR3 protein: CASSQGLADGTDTQYF. The CDR3 DNA is TGCGCCAGCAGCCAAGGACTAGCAGATGGCACAGATACGCAGTATTTT.

A few counts support this clone. The chain couples TRBV12-3 or TRBV12-4 to TRBJ1-1, with a possible D match to TRBD1 (5 bases). V was shortened by 4 bases and J by 10 bases, with 10 bases between the two germline ends. The CDR3 totals 11 residues. Here the CDR3 reads CASSSRGGAFF. CDR3 DNA sequence: TGTGCCAGCAGTTCCCGGGGGGGAGCTTTCTTT.

This clone was seen at least ten times. The chain has TRBV28 and TRBJ2-7, with a weak D call TRBD2 (6 bases). The CDR3 spans 11 residues. From germline, CDR1 is MDHEN and CDR2 SYDVKM. V gave up 11 bases and J gave up 3 bases, with 11 bases separating them. In DNA form, the CDR3 reads TGTGCCTCTCGGGGGATCTACGAGCAGTACTTC. Translation: CASRGIYEQYF.

This clone was seen many times. The chain couples TRBV7-2 to TRBJ1-2; D perhaps matches TRBD1 (6 bases). The CDR3 runs 11 residues. The germline V gene encodes CDR1 SGHTA and CDR2 FQGNSA. V was shortened by 4 bases and J by 8 bases, with 8 bases between the two germline ends. CDR3 in amino acids: CASSSGAGYTF. The CDR3 DNA is TGTGCCAGCAGCTCAGGGGCGGGCTACACCTTC.

This clone occurred many times. V usage is TRBV28 and J usage is TRBJ2-3, with 11 bases identical to TRBD2. The germline CDR1 and CDR2 sequences are MDHEN and SYDVKM. Trimming at V came to 8 bases and at J to 0 bases, leaving 10 bases not matched to a gene. The CDR3 sequence is 17 residues long. CDR3 sequence: CASDAAGLAASTDTQYF. The CDR3 DNA sequence: TGTGCCAGCGACGCCGCGGGACTAGCGGCTAGCACAGATACGCAGTATTTT.

Note on this clone: This clone may be a read error of a much larger clone one base away. This chain connects TRBV3-1 to TRBJ1-3; D is undetermined. The germline V gene has CDR1 LGHDT and CDR2 YNNKEL (reference sequence). This CDR3 spans 15 amino acids. Written as DNA, the CDR3 is TGTGCCAGCAACCAAAATTTCGTCTCTGGAAACACCATATATTTT. Protein: CASNQNFVSGNTIYF.

As concerns this clone: Because it lacks the conserved phenylalanine or tryptophan at the end, this CDR3 is likely a read error. No DNA is shown, since the ends of the CDR3 on it are uncertain; the CDR3 is the one TCRdb lists. This chain connects TRBV19 to TRBJ2-5; the table's D call TRBD1 went unverified against the DNA. The CDR3 contains 14 residues when both ends are counted. Germline V gene lookup returns CDR1 LNHDA and CDR2 SQIVND (reference sequence). The CDR3 sequence is CARGTGGRQETRYL.

On this clone itself: This sample includes further DNA sequences coding for the same CDR3. The rearrangement links TRBV5-1 to TRBJ1-1; tentative D call: TRBD1 (5 bases). V lost 5 bases, J lost 2 bases, and 13 bases lay in between. This CDR3 comprises 14 residues. Germline CDR1 is SGHRS and CDR2 is YFSETQ. The CDR3 DNA is TGCGCCAGCAGTTTAGGGACGGTCAACACTGAAGCTTTCTTT. Its translation: CASSLGTVNTEAFF.

This clone appeared many times. The genes are TRBV6-1 and TRBJ1-5; D is undetermined. Germline CDR1 and CDR2: MNHNS and SASEGT. The CDR3 totals 11 residues. V gave up 11 bases and J gave up 0 bases, with 5 bases separating them. The CDR3 nucleotides are TGTGCCCTCATTAGCAATCAGCCCCAGCATTTT. Encoded protein: CALISNQPQHF.

This clone was picked up many times. The V and J genes are TRBV5-1 and TRBJ2-1, with a weak D call TRBD1 (5 bases). CDR3 size: 13 residues. V lost 0 bases and J 8 bases, leaving 9 bases between the germline ends. CDR1 is SGHRS, CDR2 YFSETQ, per germline. DNA for the CDR3: TGCGCCAGCAGCTTGGTGGTGGGGCATGAGCAGTTCTTC. It translates to CASSLVVGHEQFF.

This clone was seen many times. The chain carries TRBV24-1 and TRBJ2-5; D is perhaps TRBD2 (6 bases). Germline-derived CDR1 and CDR2 are KGHDR and SFDVKD. Trimming removed 2 bases at V and 1 base at J, with 10 bases between. CDR3 length equals 15 residues. CDR3 sequence (DNA): TGTGCCACCAGTGATTGGGACGGGGGCCAAGAGACCCAGTACTTC. Translation gives CATSDWDGGQETQYF.

The table lists this clone with many counts. The genes are TRBV9 and TRBJ2-3, with TRBD1 matching 11 bases. Germline values: CDR1 SGDLS, CDR2 YYNGEE. The CDR3 has 15 residues. V gave up 0 bases and J gave up 4 bases; unmatched junction bases: 1. In DNA, the CDR3 is TGTGCCAGCAGCGTAGGGGGACAGGGGGCAGATACGCAGTATTTT. The encoded protein is CASSVGGQGADTQYF. The variable domain in full, completed from reference TRBV9 and TRBJ2-3, reads DSGVTQTPKHLITATGQRVTLRCSPRSGDLSVYWYQQSLDQGLQFLIQYYNGEERAKGNILERFSAQQFPDLHSELNLSSLELGDSALYFCASSVGGQGADTQYFGPGTRLTVL.

The sample holds many counts of this clone. This chain links TRBV4-3 with TRBJ2-2; 11 bases map to TRBD2. Germline trimming cut 0 bases from V and 0 bases from J; bases unmatched to any gene: 3. CDR1 is LGHNA and CDR2 is YSLEER in the germline V gene. This CDR3 has 18 residues. The CDR3 DNA sequence: TGCGCCAGCAGCCAAGAGGGACTAGCGGCAGCGAACACCGGGGAGCTGTTTTTT. Amino acid sequence: CASSQEGLAAANTGELFF.